The 18 T cell receptor beta chains in this list originate from one sample, sequenced in a study of cytomegalovirus exposure and HLA in healthy donors. Primers included in the PCR were 60 Vbeta and 13 Jbeta primers. The data were produced by immunoSEQ multiplex PCR, yet TCRdb's version contains in-frame clones alone and is incomplete. The sample lists about 120,000 clones; around 77% were seen once. Sequenced: PBMCs. The receptors shown here come from a man aged 18 to 30 in good health and CMV-seropositive.

J is TRBJ1-3 and V is TRBV5-4; possibly TRBD1 for D (5 bases). CDR1 and CDR2 from the germline V gene are SGHNT and YYREEE (reference sequence). V was pared by 4 bases and J by 0 bases, with 11 bases between. This CDR3 has 15 residues. CDR3 bases: TGTGCCAGCAGCGACAGACGGCTCTCTGGAAACACCATATATTTT. It encodes CASSDRRLSGNTIYF. The entire variable domain, with the rest obtained from reference TRBV5-4 and TRBJ1-3, is as follows: ETGVTQSPTHLIKTRGQQVTLRCSSQSGHNTVSWYQQALGQGPQFIFQYYREEENGRGNFPPRFSGLQFPNYSSELNVNALELDDSALYLCASSDRRLSGNTIYFGEGSWLTVV.

This clone was seen a few times. One end of the junction varies from germline; a read error may be responsible. V usage is TRBV30 and J usage is TRBJ2-6, with D tentatively TRBD1 (5 bases). This CDR3 spans 15 amino acids. Germline V gives CDR1 GTSNPN, CDR2 SVGIG (reference sequence). CDR3 DNA sequence: TGTGCCTGGAGTGTAGAGCTCTCTGGGGCCAACGGCCTGACTTTC. It is translated as CAWSVELSGANGLTF. Full variable domain (outside the CDR3, taken from reference TRBV30 and TRBJ2-6): SQTIHQWPATLVQPVGSPLSLECTVEGTSNPNLYWYRQAAGRGLQLLFYSVGIGQISSEVPQNLSASRPQDRQFILSSKKLLLSDSGFYLCAWSVELSGANGLTFGAGSRLTVL.

The chain combines TRBV19 with TRBJ1-2, with TRBD1 identical over 9 bases. The V gene end was trimmed by 5 bases and the J gene end by 4 bases; junction bases not matched to a gene: 8. This CDR3 contains 15 residues. Germline V gives CDR1 LNHDA, CDR2 SQIVND (reference sequence). CDR3 in DNA: TGTGCCAGTAGTTTAGGGACAGGGATGGCCTATGGCTACACCTTC. Translating gives CASSLGTGMAYGYTF.

V usage is TRBV7-9 and J usage is TRBJ2-7, with a tentative D call TRBD1 (6 bases). The CDR3 is 14 residues long. V lost 7 bases to trimming and J lost 2 bases, with 15 bases between them. The V gene's germline CDR1 is SEHNR and CDR2 FQNEAQ (reference sequence). CDR3 protein: CASIQTGQTYEQYF. In DNA, the CDR3 is TGTGCCAGCATCCAGACGGGACAAACCTACGAGCAGTACTTC.

V is TRBV11-2 and J is TRBJ2-1; 7 nucleotides match TRBD2. Germline CDR1 reads SGHAT; CDR2 reads FQNNGV. J gave up 9 bases and V 1 base, and 12 bases lay outside the gene matches. The length of the CDR3 is 16 residues. In DNA form, the CDR3 reads TGTGCCAGCAGCTTAGGGCGGGCTAGCGGTGATTCTGAGCAGTTCTTC. This codes for CASSLGRASGDSEQFF.

This clone showed up just once. The gene calls are TRBV18 and TRBJ1-5, with D unclear. This CDR3 comprises 15 residues. Germline lookup yields CDR1 KGHSH and CDR2 LQKENI. Trimming left V 5 bases short and J 0 bases short, with 11 bases between. In DNA, the CDR3 is TGTGCCAGCTCATCAGACATATATAGCAATCAGCCCCAGCATTTT. The encoded protein is CASSSDIYSNQPQHF.

The CDR3 sequence is CASSQDLTSEAFF. The CDR3 DNA is TGTGCCAGCAGCCAAGATCTCACAAGTGAAGCTTTCTTT. This chain joins TRBV14 and TRBJ1-1; no definite D call. The CDR3 has 13 residues. V was cut by 0 bases and J by 7 bases, with 9 bases left in between. Germline V gene data show CDR1 as SGHDN and CDR2 as FVKESK.

This clone was counted only a few times. The gene calls are TRBV30 and TRBJ2-1; 10 bases line up with TRBD2. The CDR3 totals 13 residues. V gave up 1 base and J gave up 9 bases; unmatched junction bases: 3. Germline V CDR1 and CDR2: GTSNPN, SVGIG (reference sequence). For the CDR3, the DNA is TGTGCCTGGAGTGCGGTAGCGGGAGGTGAGCAGTTCTTC. Translated: CAWSAVAGGEQFF.

To note about this clone: The junction departs from the called germline gene at one end, perhaps through a read error. This chain uses TRBV30 with TRBJ2-6, with 8 bases that match TRBD1. CDR1 is GTSNPN and CDR2 is SVGIG in the germline V gene (reference sequence). This CDR3 comprises 14 residues. CDR3 DNA: TGTGCCTGGGAGACAGGGGTTGGGGCCAACGGCCTGACTTTC. Its protein is CAWETGVGANGLTF.

This clone turned up a few times. The chain is built from TRBV30 and TRBJ1-4; 8 nucleotides agree with TRBD1. Trimming cost V 7 bases and J 10 bases; bases outside gene matches: 8. The CDR3 is made up of 12 amino acids. Germline-derived CDR1 and CDR2 are GTSNPN and SVGIG (reference sequence). For the CDR3, the DNA is TGTGCCTTAAGGACAGGGAATAGAAAACTGTTTTTT. Translated, it gives CALRTGNRKLFF.

This clone was counted between two and nine times. The chain recombines TRBV28 with TRBJ1-3, with TRBD1 matching over 9 bases. There are 16 residues in the CDR3. Per germline, CDR1 MDHEN and CDR2 SYDVKM. Trimming at V came to 3 bases and at J to 2 bases, leaving 5 bases not matched to a gene. In DNA form, the CDR3 reads TGTGCCAGCAGTTTCTTGGGGACAGGGCCTGGAAACACCATATATTTT. It translates to CASSFLGTGPGNTIYF.

The chain uses TRBV29-1 and TRBJ2-1; 8 positions agree with TRBD2. The CDR3 runs 13 residues. The germline V gene encodes CDR1 SQVTM and CDR2 ANQGSEA. V lost 6 bases to trimming and J lost 4 bases; unmatched junction nucleotides: 5. CDR3 bases: TGCAGCGTCCGGACTAGCCGGTACAATGAGCAGTTCTTC. Protein: CSVRTSRYNEQFF.

This clone showed up just once. The rearrangement joins TRBV6-5 to TRBJ2-1, with 9 bases identical to TRBD1. Germline V CDR1 and CDR2: MNHEY, SVGAGI. Trimming cost V 0 bases and J 5 bases; bases outside gene matches: 5. The CDR3 is 16 amino acids. CDR3 sequence: CASSYSIGTGHNEQFF. In DNA, the CDR3 is TGTGCCAGCAGTTACTCGATTGGGACAGGGCACAATGAGCAGTTCTTC.

J is TRBJ2-7 and V is TRBV18; D may be TRBD2 (5 bases). Trimming cost V 3 bases and J 2 bases, with 8 bases left between them. Germline values: CDR1 KGHSH, CDR2 LQKENI. The CDR3 runs to 13 residues. This CDR3 reads CASSPSTTYEQYF. CDR3 nucleotides: TGTGCCAGCTCACCTTCGACTACCTACGAGCAGTACTTC.

A note on this clone: A read error may produce the germline difference seen at one junction end. The genes are TRBV5-1 and TRBJ2-6; weak D call: TRBD1 (5 bases). Germline lookup yields CDR1 SGHRS and CDR2 YFSETQ. This CDR3 has 14 amino acids. The chain's CDR3 is CASSLGAGANGLTF. In DNA form, the CDR3 reads TGCGCCAGCAGCTTGGGGGCTGGGGCCAACGGCCTGACTTTC.

This rearrangement joins TRBV19 to TRBJ1-1; TRBD1 aligns across 11 bases. CDR1 LNHDA and CDR2 SQIVND come from the germline V gene (reference sequence). The CDR3 sequence is 18 residues long. V trimming: 4 bases; J trimming: 0 bases; junction bases outside the gene matches: 10. The CDR3: CASSSSQDRGQMNTEAFF. CDR3 nucleotides: TGTGCCAGTAGTAGCAGCCAGGACAGGGGGCAAATGAACACTGAAGCTTTCTTT.

This chain connects TRBV2 to TRBJ2-5, with 7 bases that match TRBD1. Germline V gives CDR1 SNHLY, CDR2 FYNNEI. The CDR3 contains 14 residues. The trim removed 8 bases at V and 2 bases at J, leaving 8 bases unmatched. Here the CDR3 reads CASLGQRKQETQYF. The CDR3 DNA is TGTGCCAGCCTGGGACAGAGAAAACAAGAGACCCAGTACTTC.

The chain joins TRBV6-5 to TRBJ2-7; 9 nucleotides match TRBD1. The V and J ends lost 2 bases and 4 bases, in that order; junction bases with no gene match: 3. Germline assignment: CDR1 MNHEY and CDR2 SVGAGI. The CDR3 spans 14 residues. DNA for the CDR3: TGTGCCAGCAGTTACGGGACAGGGATTTACGAGCAGTACTTC. Its protein is CASSYGTGIYEQYF.